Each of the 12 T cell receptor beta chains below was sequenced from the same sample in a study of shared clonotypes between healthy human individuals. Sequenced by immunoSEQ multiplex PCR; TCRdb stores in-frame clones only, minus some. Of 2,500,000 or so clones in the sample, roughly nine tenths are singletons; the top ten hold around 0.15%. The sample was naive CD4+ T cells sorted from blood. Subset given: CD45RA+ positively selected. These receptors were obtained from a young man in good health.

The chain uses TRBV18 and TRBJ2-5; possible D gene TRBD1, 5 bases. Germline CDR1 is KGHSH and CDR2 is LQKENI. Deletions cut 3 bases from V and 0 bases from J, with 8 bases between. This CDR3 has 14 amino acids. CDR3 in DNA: TGTGCCAGCTCACCTCGGACAAACCAAGAGACCCAGTACTTC. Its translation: CASSPRTNQETQYF.

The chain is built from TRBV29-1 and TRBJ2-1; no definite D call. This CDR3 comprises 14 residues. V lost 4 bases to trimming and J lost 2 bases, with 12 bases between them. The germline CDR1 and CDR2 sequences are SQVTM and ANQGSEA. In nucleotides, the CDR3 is TGCAGCGTTGGCACGGTTGGACCCTACAATGAGCAGTTCTTC. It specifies CSVGTVGPYNEQFF.

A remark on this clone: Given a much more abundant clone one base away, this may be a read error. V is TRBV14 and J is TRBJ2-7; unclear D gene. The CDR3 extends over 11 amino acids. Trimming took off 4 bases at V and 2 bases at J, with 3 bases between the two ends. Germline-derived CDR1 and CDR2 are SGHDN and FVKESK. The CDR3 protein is CASSLAYEQYF. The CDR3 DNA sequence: TGTGCCAGCAGCCTAGCCTACGAGCAGTACTTC.

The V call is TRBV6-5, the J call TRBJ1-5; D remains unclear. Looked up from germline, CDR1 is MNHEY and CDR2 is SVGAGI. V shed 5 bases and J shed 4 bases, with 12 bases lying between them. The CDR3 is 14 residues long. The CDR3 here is CASSPGRKNQPQHF. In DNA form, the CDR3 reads TGTGCCAGCAGTCCCGGACGGAAAAATCAGCCCCAGCATTTT.

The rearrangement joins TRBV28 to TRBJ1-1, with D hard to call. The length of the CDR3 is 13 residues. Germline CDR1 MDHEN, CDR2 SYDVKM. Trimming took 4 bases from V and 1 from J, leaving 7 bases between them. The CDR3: CASSWAKNTEAFF. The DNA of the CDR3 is TGTGCCAGCAGTTGGGCCAAGAACACTGAAGCTTTCTTT.

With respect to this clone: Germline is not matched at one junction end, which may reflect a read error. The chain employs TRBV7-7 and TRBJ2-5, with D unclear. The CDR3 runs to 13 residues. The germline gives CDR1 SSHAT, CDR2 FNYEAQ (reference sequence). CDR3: CASSLGSRETQYF. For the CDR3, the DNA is TGTGCTAGCAGCTTAGGTAGCCGGGAGACCCAGTACTTC.

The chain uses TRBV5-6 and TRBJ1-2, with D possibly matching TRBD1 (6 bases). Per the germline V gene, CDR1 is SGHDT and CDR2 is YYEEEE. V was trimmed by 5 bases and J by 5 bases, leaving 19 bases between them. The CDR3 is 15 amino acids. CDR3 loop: CASSPLAGEKYGYTF. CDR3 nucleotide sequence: TGTGCCAGCAGTCCCCTTGCAGGGGAGAAGTATGGCTACACCTTC.

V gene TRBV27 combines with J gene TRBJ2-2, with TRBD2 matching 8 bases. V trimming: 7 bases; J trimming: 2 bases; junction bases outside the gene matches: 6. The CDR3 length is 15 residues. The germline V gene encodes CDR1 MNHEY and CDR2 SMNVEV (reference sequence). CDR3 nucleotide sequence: TGTGCCAGCACCCGGGGGGGGCCTAACACCGGGGAGCTGTTTTTT. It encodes CASTRGGPNTGELFF.

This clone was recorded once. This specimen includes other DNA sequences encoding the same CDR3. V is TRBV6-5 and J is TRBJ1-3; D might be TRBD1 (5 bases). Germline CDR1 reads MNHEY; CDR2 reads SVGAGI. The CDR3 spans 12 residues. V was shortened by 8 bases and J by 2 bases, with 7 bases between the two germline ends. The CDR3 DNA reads TGTGCCAGCCAGGGTCCTGGAAACACCATATATTTT. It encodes CASQGPGNTIYF.

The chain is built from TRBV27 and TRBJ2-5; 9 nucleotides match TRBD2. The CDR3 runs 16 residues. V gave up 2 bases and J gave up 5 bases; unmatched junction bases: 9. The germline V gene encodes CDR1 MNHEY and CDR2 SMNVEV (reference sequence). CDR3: CASSLSVRGGVETQYF. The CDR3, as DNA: TGTGCCAGCAGTTTAAGTGTGCGGGGGGGCGTCGAGACCCAGTACTTC.

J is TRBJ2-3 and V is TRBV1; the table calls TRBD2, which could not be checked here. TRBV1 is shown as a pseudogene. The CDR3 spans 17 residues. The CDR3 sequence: CTSSQSSGGDYTDTQYF. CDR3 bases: TGCACCAGCAGCCAATCCTCTGGGGGGGACTACACAGATACGCAGTATTTT.

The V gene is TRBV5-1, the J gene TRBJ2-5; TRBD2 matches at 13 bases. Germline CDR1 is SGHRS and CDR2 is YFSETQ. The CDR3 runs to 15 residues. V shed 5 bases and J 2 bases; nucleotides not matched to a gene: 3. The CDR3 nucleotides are TGCGCCAGCAGGGGACTAGCGGGGAATCAAGAGACCCAGTACTTC. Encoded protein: CASRGLAGNQETQYF.